A single sample gave rise to the 14 T cell receptor beta chains below, sequenced in a study of Ad26.COV2.S vaccination and SARS-CoV-2 variants. Method: immunoSEQ multiplex PCR; TCRdb's copy keeps in-frame clones and lacks some. This table has about 250,000 clones, around 88% appearing once. The treatment denotes: around 19 received Ad26.COV2.S at low or high dose, single or two shots; about 5 received placebo; per-sample allocation not given. Collection of samples fell on day 63 after the first vaccine or placebo injection. The source material was peripheral blood, sampled in a trial of Ad26.COV2.S vaccine versus placebo. These TCRs come from a person between 18 and 65 years old who received the Ad26.COV2.S COVID-19 vaccine or a placebo.

V and J are TRBV3-1 (or the pseudogene TRBV3-2) and TRBJ1-1, with D hard to call. Trimming stripped 5 bases from V and 3 bases from J, with 13 bases between. CDR3 length: 14 amino acids. Germline V CDR1 and CDR2: LGHDT, YNNKEL (reference sequence). The CDR3 DNA sequence: TGTGCCAGCAGCTTTACTCCGGATCACACTGAAGCTTTCTTT. Residues: CASSFTPDHTEAFF.

V usage is TRBV7-8 and J usage is TRBJ2-3, with TRBD2 matching over 11 bases. J lost 2 bases, V lost 3 bases, and 7 bases had no gene match. Germline V gene data show CDR1 as SGHVS and CDR2 as FQNEAQ. This CDR3 is 17 amino acids long. The CDR3 sequence: CASSLGGLAEYTDTQYF. The CDR3 nucleotides are TGTGCCAGCAGCTTGGGGGGACTAGCGGAGTACACAGATACGCAGTATTTT.

This clone was observed a handful of times. The rearrangement links TRBV4-1 to TRBJ2-3; no definite D call. The V gene's germline CDR1 is MGHRA and CDR2 YSYEKL. V was clipped by 2 bases and J by 6 bases, with 3 bases between them. This CDR3 region has 11 residues. The CDR3 is CASSQWDTQYF. As DNA, the CDR3 is TGCGCCAGCAGCCAATGGGATACGCAGTATTTT.

The V call is TRBV11-2, the J call TRBJ2-1; D uncertain. Germline V gene data show CDR1 as SGHAT and CDR2 as FQNNGV. Trimming removed 1 base at V and 0 bases at J, with 7 bases between. The CDR3 loop spans 15 amino acids. The CDR3 nucleotides read TGTGCCAGCAGCTTAGGCTTCTCCTCCTACAATGAGCAGTTCTTC. It yields the protein CASSLGFSSYNEQFF.

The rearrangement joins TRBV5-1 to TRBJ2-2, with 12 bases fitting TRBD2. The germline gives CDR1 SGHRS, CDR2 YFSETQ. The V segment lost 2 bases and the J segment 7 bases; nucleotides outside the gene matches: 3. There are 15 residues in the CDR3. CDR3 nucleotides: TGCGCCAGCAGCTTAACTAGCGGGAGGAACGGGGAGCTGTTTTTT. Translated, it gives CASSLTSGRNGELFF. The variable domain in full, with the rest retrieved from reference TRBV5-1 and TRBJ2-2, is KAGVTQTPRYLIKTRGQQVTLSCSPISGHRSVSWYQQTPGQGLQFLFEYFSETQRNKGNFPGRFSGRQFSNSRSEMNVSTLELGDSALYLCASSLTSGRNGELFFGEGSRLTVL.

The chain is built from TRBV27 and TRBJ2-6; a possible D gene is TRBD2 (5 bases). Germline-derived CDR1 and CDR2 are MNHEY and SMNVEV (reference sequence). With 6 bases removed from V and 0 bases from J, the gap between germline ends came to 15 bases. The CDR3 totals 17 residues. Written as DNA, the CDR3 is TGTGCCAGCAGGGCATCGGGGATTTTCTCTGGGGCCAACGTCCTGACTTTC. This gives the protein CASRASGIFSGANVLTF.

This sequence joins TRBV12-3 or TRBV12-4 and TRBJ2-7; D is ambiguous. The CDR3 length is 13 residues. DNA for the CDR3: TGTGCCAGCAGCTTAGCCGCCGACTACGAGCAGTACGTC. As protein: CASSLAADYEQYV.

This chain connects TRBV9 to TRBJ2-5; weak D call: TRBD1 (6 bases). The CDR3 sequence is 15 residues long. Germline lookup yields CDR1 SGDLS and CDR2 YYNGEE. The V end lost 3 bases, the J end lost 1 base, and 13 bases lay between the germline ends. The chain's CDR3 is CASSGGTHTQETQYF. CDR3 DNA sequence: TGTGCCAGCAGCGGGGGGACACACACCCAAGAGACCCAGTACTTC.

The V and J genes are TRBV7-2 and TRBJ2-3, with TRBD1 matching over 9 bases. Looked up from germline, CDR1 is SGHTA and CDR2 is FQGNSA. V dropped 5 bases and J dropped 3; count of bases not matched to a gene: 15. This CDR3 region has 18 residues. The CDR3 region has the DNA TGTGCCAGCAGCCTAAGCCAATCCGGGACAGGGAGTACAGATACGCAGTATTTT. Protein product: CASSLSQSGTGSTDTQYF. The full variable domain, completed using reference TRBV7-2 and TRBJ2-3, is GAGVSQSPSNKVTEKGKDVELRCDPISGHTALYWYRQSLGQGLEFLIYFQGNSAPDKSGLPSDRFSAERTGGSVSTLTIQRTQQEDSAVYLCASSLSQSGTGSTDTQYFGPGTRLTVL.

The chain uses TRBV6-2 or TRBV6-3 and TRBJ2-3; 8 positions agree with TRBD2. CDR3 size: 18 residues. The germline CDR1 and CDR2 sequences are MNHEY and SVGEGT. V shed 0 bases and J 3 bases; nucleotides not matched to a gene: 11. The CDR3 DNA reads as TGTGCCAGCAGTTACTCCCCCCCTTACGGGGGGGCGACAGATACGCAGTATTTT. Amino acid sequence: CASSYSPPYGGATDTQYF.

The chain has TRBV3-1 (or the pseudogene TRBV3-2) and TRBJ2-3; the match to TRBD2 covers 8 bases. The CDR3 covers 15 residues. J gave up 1 base and V 6 bases, and 6 bases lay outside the gene matches. The germline V gene encodes CDR1 LGHDT and CDR2 YNNKEL (reference sequence). In DNA form, the CDR3 reads TGTGCCAGCAGTTACCGGGGGGGCGGCACAGATACGCAGTATTTT. Protein: CASSYRGGGTDTQYF.

J is TRBJ2-5 and V is TRBV4-3; tentative D call: TRBD1 (8 bases). V was trimmed by 0 bases and J by 2 bases, leaving 22 bases between them. CDR1 is LGHNA and CDR2 is YSLEER in the germline V gene. This CDR3 contains 19 residues. The CDR3 region has the DNA TGCGCCAGCAGCCAAGAAATGACAGGGGCTAGCGGCCTACAAGAGACCCAGTACTTC. Protein: CASSQEMTGASGLQETQYF.

J is TRBJ1-1 and V is TRBV9; no clear D gene. The CDR3 totals 14 residues. The germline V and J ends were trimmed by 1 base and 7 bases, with 14 bases remaining between them. Per germline, CDR1 SGDLS and CDR2 YYNGEE. CDR3 nucleotides: TGTGCCAGCAGCGTACATTACAGAACAAGTGAAGCTTTCTTT. Its translation: CASSVHYRTSEAFF.

This rearrangement joins TRBV2 to TRBJ2-1; no reliable D call. The V end was cut by 5 bases, the J end by 0 bases, with 14 bases between. The V gene's germline CDR1 is SNHLY and CDR2 FYNNEI. This CDR3 comprises 16 residues. The DNA for the CDR3 is TGTGCCAGCAGTCCCAACTCTCTAAGCTCCTACAATGAGCAGTTCTTC. Protein sequence: CASSPNSLSSYNEQFF.